These 14 T cell receptor beta chains were sequenced from one sample in a study of identical twins (dated by TCRdb to 2016 to 2017). The method behind the library was 5' RACE. The listed sequencing device is Illumina HiSeq 2000. The public reads were quality trimmed at Q25 with fastp and then assembled into clones with MiXCR by TCRdb, keeping productive beta chains. Entries that share a CDR3 protein sequence are merged under the most common genes and DNA. The sample contains 200,000 to 250,000 distinct CDR3 sequences, 7.5% of them found a single time. 1.9% of the sample comes from the top ten. These data were also reused for a study on yellow fever vaccine responses in identical twins.

The sequenced sample was memory (CD45RO+) T cells sorted from blood. The meaning of the sample's cell subset or site label: CD45RO+ enriched T cells. The receptor set was obtained from a woman younger than 30 in good health.

This clonotype was observed a few times. A read error may produce the germline difference seen at one junction end. CDR3 sequence: CASSLAGVGNNEQFF. CDR3 nucleotide sequence: TGTGCCAGCAGCCTAGCGGGAGTGGGGAACAATGAGCAGTTCTTC. This chain uses TRBV7-2 with TRBJ2-1, with 10 nucleotides matching TRBD2. The CDR3 has 15 residues. Looked up from germline, CDR1 is SGHTA and CDR2 is FQGNSA.

This sequence joins TRBV20-1 and TRBJ1-1; D is unresolved. This CDR3 contains 12 residues. CDR1 is DFQATT, CDR2 SNEGSKA, per germline (reference sequence). Trimming cost V 5 bases and J 3 bases, with 10 bases left between them. The CDR3 loop reads CSAASDYTEAFF. CDR3 in DNA: TGCAGTGCTGCCTCGGACTACACTGAAGCTTTCTTT.

This chain links TRBV7-9 with TRBJ2-5; no reliable D call. Germline CDR1 reads SEHNR; CDR2 reads FQNEAQ (reference sequence). This CDR3 is 12 amino acids long. V shed 4 bases and J shed 3 bases, with 6 bases lying between them. Written as DNA, the CDR3 is TGTGCCAGCAGCTACATGAAAGAGACCCAGTACTTC. Its protein is CASSYMKETQYF.

This clonotype was seen a few times. The rearrangement links TRBV4-2 to TRBJ1-1; no clear D gene. The CDR3 length is 14 residues. The V end lost 0 bases, the J end lost 2 bases, and 7 bases lay between the germline ends. The germline V gene has CDR1 LGHNA and CDR2 YNFKEQ. CDR3 loop: CASSQDGANTEAFF. DNA of the CDR3: TGTGCCAGCAGCCAAGACGGCGCTAACACTGAAGCTTTCTTT.

This clonotype was seen only a few times. V and J are TRBV12-3 or TRBV12-4 and TRBJ2-1, with TRBD2 matching over 10 bases. With V trimmed by 2 bases and J by 3 bases, 4 bases remained unmatched. The CDR3 covers 16 residues. CDR3 DNA sequence: TGTGCCAGCAGTTTATGGTCTAGCGGGAGCTACAATGAGCAGTTCTTC. Its translation is CASSLWSSGSYNEQFF.

This clonotype turned up a few times. CDR3 nucleotide sequence: TGTGCCAGCAGTTTAATGAAGAGGGCGAATACGCAGTATTTT. Its protein is CASSLMKRANTQYF. The V call is TRBV12-3 or TRBV12-4, the J call TRBJ2-3; possible D gene TRBD2, 5 bases. V lost 2 bases and J lost 7, with 13 bases in between. CDR3 size: 14 residues.

V and J are TRBV3-1 and TRBJ2-3; D remains ambiguous. V lost 2 bases to trimming and J lost 4 bases, with 10 bases between them. The CDR3 extends over 14 amino acids. Germline lookup yields CDR1 LGHDT and CDR2 YNNKEL (reference sequence). CDR3 residues: CASSQLIVPDTQYF. The CDR3 DNA follows: TGTGCCAGCAGCCAACTTATCGTGCCAGATACGCAGTATTTT.

This clonotype was observed a handful of times. The chain links TRBV11-1 to TRBJ2-5, with 13 bases lining up with TRBD2. The CDR3 spans 18 residues. Germline trimming cut 4 bases from V and 1 base from J; bases unmatched to any gene: 9. Germline V gene lookup returns CDR1 SGHAT and CDR2 FQDESV (reference sequence). CDR3 nucleotides: TGTGCCAGCAGCTCTTCCGGGACTAGCGGGAAGTTCCAAGAGACCCAGTACTTC. This encodes CASSSSGTSGKFQETQYF.

This clonotype was observed many times. The gene calls are TRBV7-9 and TRBJ2-3, with TRBD1 matching over 11 bases. V shed 5 bases and J 1 base; nucleotides not matched to a gene: 5. CDR3 length: 16 amino acids. CDR1 is SEHNR, CDR2 FQNEAQ, per germline (reference sequence). The CDR3 here is CASSIGQGAGTDTQYF. CDR3 DNA sequence: TGTGCCAGCAGCATTGGACAGGGGGCTGGCACAGATACGCAGTATTTT.

This clonotype was observed at least ten times. The chain recombines TRBV12-3 or TRBV12-4 with TRBJ2-1; 12 bases map to TRBD2. This CDR3 contains 16 residues. The V and J ends lost 3 bases and 9 bases, in that order; junction bases with no gene match: 9. CDR3 nucleotide sequence: TGTGCCAGCAGTTTCCTACTAGCGGGAGGTGAAGGTGAGCAGTTCTTC. It yields the protein CASSFLLAGGEGEQFF.

Only a few counts were recorded for this clonotype. This chain uses TRBV7-9 with TRBJ2-3; D is ambiguous. This CDR3 region has 13 residues. In germline, CDR1 is SEHNR, CDR2 FQNEAQ (reference sequence). The germline V and J ends were trimmed by 5 bases and 8 bases, with 14 bases remaining between them. CDR3 nucleotides: TGTGCCAGCAGCCGCCAGGACGGAGTTACGCAGTATTTT. This translates into CASSRQDGVTQYF.

The chain links TRBV10-3 to TRBJ2-2; 9 bases align to TRBD2. The CDR3 runs 14 residues. The ends lost 10 bases at V and 1 base at J; junction bases unmatched: 4. Per the germline V gene, CDR1 is ENHRY and CDR2 is SYGVKD. The CDR3 sequence is CASSSGKNTGELFF. The CDR3 DNA sequence: TGTGCCAGCTCTAGCGGGAAGAACACCGGGGAGCTGTTTTTT.

The chain has TRBV7-3 and TRBJ2-5; TRBD1 matches at 10 bases. Germline V gene data show CDR1 as SGHTA and CDR2 as FQGTGA. The CDR3 has 15 amino acids. V shed 0 bases and J 4 bases; nucleotides not matched to a gene: 2. The CDR3 spells CASSLTTGGAETQYF. The CDR3 nucleotides are TGTGCCAGCAGCTTAACGACAGGGGGCGCAGAGACCCAGTACTTC.

There are a few counts of this clonotype. The chain employs TRBV12-3 or TRBV12-4 and TRBJ1-2, with D hard to call. The CDR3 covers 9 residues. V shed 8 bases and J shed 4 bases, with 2 bases lying between them. The CDR3 DNA follows: TGTGCCAGCGGCTATGGCTACACCTTC. Translation gives CASGYGYTF.